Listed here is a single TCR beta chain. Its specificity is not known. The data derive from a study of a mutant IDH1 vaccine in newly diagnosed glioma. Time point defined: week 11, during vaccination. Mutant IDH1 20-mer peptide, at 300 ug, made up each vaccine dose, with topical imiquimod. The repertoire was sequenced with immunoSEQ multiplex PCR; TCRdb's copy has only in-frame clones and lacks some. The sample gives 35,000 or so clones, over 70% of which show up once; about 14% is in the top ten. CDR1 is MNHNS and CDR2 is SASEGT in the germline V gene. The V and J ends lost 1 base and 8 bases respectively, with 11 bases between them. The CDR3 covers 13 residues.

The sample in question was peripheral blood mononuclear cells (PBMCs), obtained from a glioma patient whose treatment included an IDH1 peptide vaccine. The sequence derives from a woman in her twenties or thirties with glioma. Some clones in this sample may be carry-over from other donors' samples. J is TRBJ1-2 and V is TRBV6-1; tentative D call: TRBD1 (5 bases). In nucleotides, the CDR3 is TGTGCCAGCAGTGAAGACGGGGGATTCGGCTACACCTTC. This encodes CASSEDGGFGYTF.